The 23 T cell receptor beta chains below all came from one sample that was sequenced in a study of T cell responses to AZD1222 COVID-19 vaccine. Assay used: immunoSEQ multiplex PCR; TCRdb lists only in-frame clones, some missing. The repertoire holds approximately 190,000 clones, with more than 80% as singletons. The sequencing used peripheral blood, collected 28 days after the second dose of the MenACWY control vaccine. The receptors shown here come from an adult who received the MenACWY meningococcal vaccine as a control.

This clone was detected once. The CDR3, as DNA: TGTGCCAGCAGCCAGATGGGGGGCACTAATGAAAAACTGTTTTTT. Translated: CASSQMGGTNEKLFF. The genes are TRBV5-6 and TRBJ1-4; possibly TRBD1 for D (6 bases). CDR3 size: 15 residues. Germline CDR1 SGHDT, CDR2 YYEEEE. The ends were cut back, 4 bases at V and 2 bases at J, with 12 bases in the middle.

The V call is TRBV4-1, the J call TRBJ1-5, with D uncertain. The CDR3 is 15 residues long. Germline CDR1 reads MGHRA; CDR2 reads YSYEKL. Trimming left V 0 bases short and J 8 bases short, with 14 bases between. The CDR3: CASSQDLGERKPQHF. CDR3 bases: TGCGCCAGCAGCCAAGATCTCGGGGAAAGGAAGCCCCAGCATTTT.

This clone has just a few counts. The chain combines TRBV5-1 with TRBJ2-7; tentatively, D is TRBD1 (5 bases). Germline CDR1 and CDR2: SGHRS and YFSETQ. The CDR3 runs 14 residues. V was pared by 0 bases and J by 3 bases, with 10 bases between. Written as DNA, the CDR3 is TGCGCCAGCAGCTTGGAGCAGGGATTCTACGAGCAGTACTTC. Translating gives CASSLEQGFYEQYF.

Note on this clone: At one end the junction does not follow the germline gene, possibly because of a read error. The chain is built from TRBV20-1 and TRBJ2-5; TRBD1 matches at 8 bases. Looked up from germline, CDR1 is DFQATT and CDR2 is SNEGSKA (reference sequence). The CDR3 contains 9 residues. The CDR3 region is CSAGDRSDF. The CDR3 DNA follows: TGCAGTGCTGGGGACAGGTCGGACTTC.

The rearrangement uses TRBV19 and TRBJ2-7; D may be TRBD2 (6 bases). Trimming removed 4 bases from V and 5 bases from J, with 18 bases in between. Germline CDR1 is LNHDA and CDR2 is SQIVND (reference sequence). The CDR3 runs to 15 residues. CDR3 loop: CASSTGLRGVDEQYF. CDR3 DNA sequence: TGTGCCAGTAGTACGGGACTTCGTGGGGTCGACGAGCAGTACTTC. Full variable domain (outside the CDR3, taken from reference TRBV19 and TRBJ2-7): DGGITQSPKYLFRKEGQNVTLSCEQNLNHDAMYWYRQDPGQGLRLIYYSQIVNDFQKGDIAEGYSVSREKKESFPLTVTSAQKNPTAFYLCASSTGLRGVDEQYFGPGTRLTVT.

The chain combines TRBV2 with TRBJ2-7; 7 bases map to TRBD2. Germline V gene sequence: CDR1 SNHLY, CDR2 FYNNEI. V dropped 4 bases and J dropped 6; count of bases not matched to a gene: 12. The CDR3 covers 15 residues. The DNA of the CDR3 is TGTGCCAGCAGTGCGTCGGTAGCGGGCTTCGGCGAGCAGTACTTC. Protein product: CASSASVAGFGEQYF.

The chain couples TRBV19 to TRBJ2-7; 8 nucleotides match TRBD1. The CDR3 has 12 amino acids. Germline loops: CDR1 LNHDA, CDR2 SQIVND (reference sequence). The ends lost 5 bases at V and 4 bases at J; junction bases unmatched: 1. Written as DNA, the CDR3 is TGTGCCAGTAGTGGGGACAGGTACGAGCAGTACTTC. Protein sequence: CASSGDRYEQYF.

This clone has only one observation. This specimen includes other DNA sequences encoding the same CDR3. This chain links TRBV7-2 with TRBJ2-7; 7 bases line up with TRBD2. The CDR3 extends over 14 amino acids. Losses at the gene ends were 4 bases for V and 1 base for J; bases not matched to a gene: 4. Germline V gene data show CDR1 as SGHTA and CDR2 as FQGNSA. This chain's CDR3 is CASSSSSGSYEQYF. DNA for the CDR3: TGTGCCAGCAGCTCCTCTAGCGGATCCTACGAGCAGTACTTC.

This clone came up a few times. CDR3 DNA: TGTGCCAGCAGTTTCGGGACAGGTATCTGGATAAGGGCCGGGCCCAGCACAGATACGCAGTATTTT. Translated, it gives CASSFGTGIWIRAGPSTDTQYF. The genes are TRBV28 and TRBJ2-3; 8 positions agree with TRBD1. CDR1 is MDHEN, CDR2 SYDVKM, per germline. The V segment lost 3 bases and the J segment 0 bases; nucleotides outside the gene matches: 23. This CDR3 region has 22 residues.

The chain recombines TRBV7-9 with TRBJ1-6; D gene ambiguous. The CDR3 runs 14 residues. Deletions cut 7 bases from V and 9 bases from J, with 16 bases between. CDR1 and CDR2 (germline): SEHNR, FQNEAQ (reference sequence). The CDR3 here is CASNLGGSASPLHF. The CDR3 DNA reads TGTGCCAGCAACCTGGGAGGGAGCGCTTCACCCCTCCACTTT.

The V gene is TRBV4-2, the J gene TRBJ2-2; D gene uncertain. The CDR3 is 15 amino acids. From germline, CDR1 is LGHNA and CDR2 YNFKEQ. V lost 0 bases and J lost 6, with 11 bases in between. The CDR3, as DNA: TGTGCCAGCAGCCAAGATCCTGATAGCCCCGGGGAGCTGTTTTTT. Residues: CASSQDPDSPGELFF.

V and J are TRBV3-1 (or the pseudogene TRBV3-2) and TRBJ1-2, with a weak D call TRBD1 (5 bases). In germline, CDR1 is LGHDT, CDR2 YNNKEL (reference sequence). The CDR3 is 15 residues long. V dropped 1 base and J dropped 7 bases, with 16 bases sitting between them. The CDR3 bases are TGTGCCAGCAGCCAAGCCCAGGGCCTGGCAGGTGGCTACACCTTC. It codes for CASSQAQGLAGGYTF.

This chain connects TRBV5-4 to TRBJ2-3; D unclear. This CDR3 has 11 amino acids. The V end was cut by 0 bases, the J end by 6 bases, with 2 bases between. Germline lookup yields CDR1 SGHNT and CDR2 YYREEE (reference sequence). CDR3 in amino acids: CASSLGDTQYF. The CDR3 DNA reads TGTGCCAGCAGCTTGGGGGATACGCAGTATTTT.

This clone was counted a single time. The rearrangement uses TRBV19 and TRBJ2-2; 7 bases line up with TRBD1. CDR3 length: 14 residues. Germline V gene data show CDR1 as LNHDA and CDR2 as SQIVND (reference sequence). V dropped 9 bases and J dropped 2; count of bases not matched to a gene: 6. CDR3 loop: CASKTGHNTGELFF. In nucleotides, the CDR3 is TGTGCCAGCAAGACAGGGCACAACACCGGGGAGCTGTTTTTT.

The chain couples TRBV28 to TRBJ2-1, with D perhaps TRBD1 (5 bases). The germline V gene has CDR1 MDHEN and CDR2 SYDVKM. V was clipped by 6 bases and J by 0 bases, with 9 bases between them. The CDR3 contains 14 residues. The CDR3 sequence is CASSARGSYNEQFF. The DNA of the CDR3 is TGTGCCAGCAGCGCTAGGGGCTCCTACAATGAGCAGTTCTTC. Variable domain in full (rest from reference TRBV28 and TRBJ2-1): DVKVTQSSRYLVKRTGEKVFLECVQDMDHENMFWYRQDPGLGLRLIYFSYDVKMKEKGDIPEGYSVSREKKERFSLILESASTNQTSMYLCASSARGSYNEQFFGPGTRLTVL.

The chain couples TRBV19 to TRBJ1-1, with D possibly matching TRBD1 (5 bases). Trimming removed 4 bases at V and 7 bases at J, with 19 bases between. CDR3 length: 15 residues. Germline assignment: CDR1 LNHDA and CDR2 SQIVND (reference sequence). Here the CDR3 reads CASSSPRGVLIEAFF. DNA for the CDR3: TGTGCCAGTAGTAGTCCTCGGGGGGTCCTAATTGAAGCTTTCTTT. Full variable domain (outside the CDR3, taken from reference TRBV19 and TRBJ1-1): DGGITQSPKYLFRKEGQNVTLSCEQNLNHDAMYWYRQDPGQGLRLIYYSQIVNDFQKGDIAEGYSVSREKKESFPLTVTSAQKNPTAFYLCASSSPRGVLIEAFFGQGTRLTVV.

V usage is TRBV28 and J usage is TRBJ2-5; D possibly corresponds to TRBD2 (7 bases). Germline V CDR1 and CDR2: MDHEN, SYDVKM. Trimming removed 10 bases from V and 5 bases from J, with 11 bases in between. The CDR3 is 11 residues long. The CDR3, as DNA: TGTGCCATCGGGGGGCGGGAGACCCAGTACTTC. The encoded protein is CAIGGRETQYF.

The rearrangement links TRBV11-3 to TRBJ2-2, with D perhaps matching TRBD2 (6 bases). Germline V gene sequence: CDR1 SGHNT, CDR2 YENEEA. With 5 bases removed from V and 4 bases from J, the gap between germline ends came to 17 bases. This CDR3 is 16 amino acids long. CDR3 sequence: CASSQPGARGTGELFF. Written as DNA, the CDR3 is TGTGCCAGCAGCCAACCGGGAGCTCGAGGCACCGGGGAGCTGTTTTTT.

The genes are TRBV2 and TRBJ2-7; perhaps TRBD2 as D (6 bases). The V and J ends lost 4 bases and 3 bases respectively, with 10 bases between them. This CDR3 has 13 residues. Germline CDR1 is SNHLY and CDR2 is FYNNEI. CDR3 sequence: CASSVPGLYEQYF. For the CDR3, the DNA is TGTGCCAGCAGTGTACCGGGACTCTACGAGCAGTACTTC.

This chain uses TRBV13 with TRBJ2-7; tentatively, D is TRBD2 (5 bases). The germline V gene encodes CDR1 PRHDT and CDR2 FYEKMQ (reference sequence). CDR3 length: 15 residues. The germline V and J ends were trimmed by 0 bases and 3 bases, with 12 bases remaining between them. CDR3 loop: CASSLGSSYYYEQYF. Written as DNA, the CDR3 is TGTGCCAGCAGCTTAGGTTCTAGCTATTACTACGAGCAGTACTTC.

In its sample, this clone was seen once. This chain joins TRBV7-6 and TRBJ2-1; 9 nucleotides align to TRBD2. Germline assignment: CDR1 SGHVS and CDR2 FNYEAQ. V dropped 2 bases and J dropped 4; count of bases not matched to a gene: 6. The CDR3 spans 16 residues. The CDR3 protein is CASSLRISGSYNEQFF. CDR3 sequence (DNA): TGTGCCAGCAGCTTAAGGATTAGCGGGAGTTACAATGAGCAGTTCTTC.

The V gene is TRBV27, the J gene TRBJ2-7; 8 bases are shared with TRBD2. This CDR3 is 17 amino acids long. From germline, CDR1 is MNHEY and CDR2 SMNVEV (reference sequence). J lost 0 bases, V lost 5 bases, and 12 bases had no gene match. The DNA of the CDR3 is TGTGCCAGCAGTCCCACGGGATTAGCGGGGCACTCCTACGAGCAGTACTTC. It encodes CASSPTGLAGHSYEQYF.

This sequence joins TRBV7-8 and TRBJ2-1, with 12 bases identical to TRBD2. The junction had 6 bases not matched to a gene; V was cut back by 1 base and J by 8 bases. CDR1 is SGHVS and CDR2 is FQNEAQ in the germline V gene. The CDR3 has 16 residues. The CDR3: CASSLDGLAGIDEQFF. CDR3 DNA sequence: TGTGCCAGCAGCTTAGACGGACTAGCGGGAATCGATGAGCAGTTCTTC.